The 11 T cell receptor beta chains reported below all come from one sample, sequenced in a study of shared clonotypes between healthy human individuals. The data were produced by immunoSEQ multiplex PCR, yet TCRdb's version contains in-frame clones alone and is incomplete. The sample gives some 1 million clones, approximately 72% of which show up once; approximately 1.5% is in the top ten. Sequenced input: memory CD4+ T cells sorted from blood. Subset: CD45RA-negative fraction. These receptors were collected from a man between 18 and 29 years old in good health.

The genes are TRBV15 and TRBJ2-1; tentatively, D is TRBD2 (6 bases). Trimming took 3 bases from V and 0 from J, leaving 12 bases between them. This CDR3 comprises 16 residues. CDR1 and CDR2 (germline): LNHNV, YYDKDF (reference sequence). The CDR3 here is CATSSPGLNSYNEQFF. CDR3 bases: TGTGCCACCAGCAGTCCGGGACTCAACTCCTACAATGAGCAGTTCTTC.

The V call is TRBV3-2, the J call TRBJ2-7. TRBV3-2 is a known pseudogene. The CDR3 loop spans 9 amino acids. The CDR3: CACTYEQYF. The CDR3 region has the DNA TGTGCCTGCACCTACGAGCAGTACTTC.

The gene calls are TRBV18 and TRBJ1-1, with 7 bases aligning to TRBD1. The V gene's germline CDR1 is KGHSH and CDR2 LQKENI. The CDR3 is 16 amino acids. Losses at the gene ends were 4 bases for V and 0 bases for J; bases not matched to a gene: 8. The CDR3 region has the DNA TGTGCCAGCTCACTGGGAACAGGGGCGGTGAACACTGAAGCTTTCTTT. Its translation is CASSLGTGAVNTEAFF.

The V call is TRBV18, the J call TRBJ2-7; D not resolved. The CDR3 totals 14 residues. CDR1 and CDR2 (germline): KGHSH, LQKENI. V dropped 0 bases and J dropped 4 bases, with 10 bases sitting between them. The CDR3 sequence is CASSPPGLDYEQYF. The DNA of the CDR3 is TGTGCCAGCTCACCACCAGGGTTGGATTACGAGCAGTACTTC.

The rearrangement links TRBV28 to TRBJ1-2; no clear D. The CDR3 has 12 residues. Germline loops: CDR1 MDHEN, CDR2 SYDVKM. V was cut by 5 bases and J by 2 bases, with 6 bases left in between. The CDR3 protein is CASSSQNYGYTF. DNA for the CDR3: TGTGCCAGCAGTAGCCAGAACTATGGCTACACCTTC.

V gene TRBV7-2 combines with J gene TRBJ2-1; D remains unclear. The V end was cut by 1 base, the J end by 10 bases, with 11 bases between. Germline CDR1 is SGHTA and CDR2 is FQGNSA. This CDR3 has 13 amino acids. As DNA, the CDR3 is TGTGCCAGCAGCTTAGATCTTCCATCCGAGCAGTTCTTC. It is translated as CASSLDLPSEQFF.

V and J are TRBV5-1 and TRBJ2-3; 13 nucleotides match TRBD2. CDR1 is SGHRS, CDR2 YFSETQ, per germline. Trimming at V came to 3 bases and at J to 1 base, leaving 8 bases not matched to a gene. This CDR3 region has 18 residues. DNA for the CDR3: TGCGCCAGCAGCTCGGGCGAGGGACTAGCGGGACGCACAGATACGCAGTATTTT. It yields the protein CASSSGEGLAGRTDTQYF. Using reference TRBV5-1 and TRBJ2-3 for the parts outside the CDR3, the full variable domain is KAGVTQTPRYLIKTRGQQVTLSCSPISGHRSVSWYQQTPGQGLQFLFEYFSETQRNKGNFPGRFSGRQFSNSRSEMNVSTLELGDSALYLCASSSGEGLAGRTDTQYFGPGTRLTVL.

The chain is built from TRBV2 and TRBJ2-7, with 8 bases fitting TRBD2. Trimming at V came to 8 bases and at J to 4 bases, leaving 4 bases not matched to a gene. The CDR3 loop spans 12 amino acids. CDR1 SNHLY and CDR2 FYNNEI come from the germline V gene. CDR3 loop: CASERERYEQYF. The CDR3 nucleotides read TGTGCCAGCGAGCGGGAGCGATACGAGCAGTACTTC. Looking up the rest from reference TRBV2 and TRBJ2-7 gives the full variable domain: EPEVTQTPSHQVTQMGQEVILRCVPISNHLYFYWYRQILGQKVEFLVSFYNNEISEKSEIFDDQFSVERPDGSNFTLKIRSTKLEDSAMYFCASERERYEQYFGPGTRLTVT.

The V gene is TRBV7-3, the J gene TRBJ2-7, with D possibly matching TRBD1 (6 bases). The CDR3 is made up of 15 amino acids. Germline CDR1 reads SGHTA; CDR2 reads FQGTGA. V shed 11 bases and J shed 7 bases, with 27 bases lying between them. The CDR3 here is CAAGRGGHPLGEQYF. The CDR3 DNA is TGTGCCGCCGGACGTGGGGGCCACCCGTTGGGGGAGCAGTACTTC.

The table lists this clone with a few counts. The gene calls are TRBV6-1 and TRBJ1-5, with 9 bases identical to TRBD1. Unmatched junction bases numbered 10, after V lost 6 bases and J lost 7 bases. Germline V gene data show CDR1 as MNHNS and CDR2 as SASEGT. The CDR3 is 15 amino acids. The CDR3 DNA reads TGTGCCAGCAGCGTAATACAGGGGGCCGAGCAGCCCCAGCATTTT. It specifies CASSVIQGAEQPQHF.

The rearrangement uses TRBV5-1 and TRBJ2-4; D uncertain. Trimming took off 0 bases at V and 2 bases at J, with 9 bases between the two ends. The CDR3 consists of 15 residues. Germline V lookup: CDR1 SGHRS, CDR2 YFSETQ. The CDR3, as DNA: TGCGCCAGCAGCTTGGCCTTACAGTCCAAAAACATTCAGTACTTC. This gives the protein CASSLALQSKNIQYF.